Listed here are 28 T cell receptor beta chains from one sample, sequenced in a study of CD8 T cells in ankylosing spondylitis. TCRdb reanalysed the 5' RACE reads using MiXCR and keeps one entry per CDR3 protein. The sample shows some 23,000 distinct CDR3 sequences, just over 2.5% of them seen only once. The material sequenced was blood, either unsorted or a sorted T cell fraction (not recorded which). The receptors were gathered from a female donor with ankylosing spondylitis or in good health (not recorded which).

This clonotype was counted at least ten times. The chain couples TRBV9 to TRBJ2-5, with 8 bases lining up with TRBD2. This CDR3 spans 14 amino acids. Trimming removed 4 bases from V and 2 bases from J; junction bases left unmatched: 4. Germline assignment: CDR1 SGDLS and CDR2 YYNGEE. This CDR3 reads CASSIGTRQETQYF. The CDR3 nucleotides read TGTGCCAGCAGCATCGGGACTAGGCAAGAGACCCAGTACTTC.

This clonotype was counted many times. This chain uses TRBV9 with TRBJ2-6; TRBD2 matches 8 bases. This CDR3 has 18 residues. With 0 bases clipped from V and 5 bases from J, the junction kept 10 bases outside the gene matches. Germline loops: CDR1 SGDLS, CDR2 YYNGEE. CDR3 nucleotides: TGTGCCAGCAGCGTAGACGGCGGGGGGACCTCGTGGGCCAACGTCCTGACTTTC. Encoded protein: CASSVDGGGTSWANVLTF.

This clonotype was seen many times. J is TRBJ1-1 and V is TRBV9; D is unresolved. The V end was cut by 0 bases, the J end by 1 base, with 7 bases between. Germline values: CDR1 SGDLS, CDR2 YYNGEE. The CDR3 has 14 amino acids. The CDR3: CASSVEPGNTEAFF. CDR3 nucleotides: TGTGCCAGCAGCGTAGAACCTGGGAACACTGAAGCTTTCTTT.

This sequence joins TRBV9 and TRBJ1-1; D unresolved. Germline V lookup: CDR1 SGDLS, CDR2 YYNGEE. V lost 3 bases and J lost 5, with 17 bases in between. This CDR3 contains 15 residues. The CDR3 protein is CASSAPGGTLTEAFF. The CDR3 coding sequence is TGTGCCAGCAGCGCACCAGGAGGAACCTTGACTGAAGCTTTCTTT. Variable domain in full (rest from reference TRBV9 and TRBJ1-1): DSGVTQTPKHLITATGQRVTLRCSPRSGDLSVYWYQQSLDQGLQFLIQYYNGEERAKGNILERFSAQQFPDLHSELNLSSLELGDSALYFCASSAPGGTLTEAFFGQGTRLTVV.

In its sample, this clonotype was seen many times. The chain employs TRBV9 and TRBJ1-1; 8 bases are a match to TRBD1. Germline-derived CDR1 and CDR2 are SGDLS and YYNGEE. V dropped 0 bases and J dropped 1; count of bases not matched to a gene: 5. This CDR3 is 16 amino acids long. CDR3: CASSVGLGTGNTEAFF. The CDR3 bases are TGTGCCAGCAGCGTAGGGTTGGGGACAGGGAACACTGAAGCTTTCTTT.

This clonotype was seen ten or more times. The chain is built from TRBV9 and TRBJ2-2; D gene unclear. Trimming pared 1 base from V and 4 bases from J, leaving 14 bases between. Looked up from germline, CDR1 is SGDLS and CDR2 is YYNGEE. CDR3 length equals 16 residues. The CDR3 sequence: CASSVSPSSGTGELFF. CDR3 in DNA: TGTGCCAGCAGCGTATCCCCGTCATCGGGCACCGGGGAGCTGTTTTTT.

This clonotype was detected ten times or more. The chain uses TRBV9 and TRBJ2-1; TRBD2 matches 9 bases. The V and J ends lost 0 bases and 4 bases, in that order; junction bases with no gene match: 11. The CDR3 has 18 residues. Germline CDR1 is SGDLS and CDR2 is YYNGEE. The CDR3: CASSVAPGLAPVYNEQFF. The CDR3 coding sequence is TGTGCCAGCAGCGTAGCCCCCGGACTAGCGCCAGTGTACAATGAGCAGTTCTTC.

At least ten counts were recorded for this clonotype. The chain couples TRBV9 to TRBJ2-1, with 14 bases matching TRBD2. This CDR3 has 17 residues. The V segment lost 2 bases and the J segment 8 bases; nucleotides outside the gene matches: 9. Germline V gene data show CDR1 as SGDLS and CDR2 as YYNGEE. The CDR3 DNA sequence: TGTGCCAGCAGCGTGTCGGTGACTAGCGGGGGGGCATATGAGCAGTTCTTC. This codes for CASSVSVTSGGAYEQFF.

This clonotype was seen repeatedly, ten times or more. V is TRBV9 and J is TRBJ2-3; 7 nucleotides agree with TRBD1. Trimming at V came to 4 bases and at J to 6 bases, leaving 11 bases not matched to a gene. The CDR3 consists of 15 residues. The germline V gene encodes CDR1 SGDLS and CDR2 YYNGEE. CDR3 loop: CASSPHRTGHDTQYF. The CDR3 DNA reads TGTGCCAGCAGCCCTCATAGGACAGGCCACGATACGCAGTATTTT.

A few counts support this clonotype. The V gene is TRBV9, the J gene TRBJ1-1, with TRBD1 identical over 7 bases. V dropped 4 bases and J dropped 3; count of bases not matched to a gene: 9. Germline CDR1 and CDR2: SGDLS and YYNGEE. The CDR3 spans 15 residues. For the CDR3, the DNA is TGTGCCAGCAGCCCGTCGGACAGGCAGTACACTGAAGCTTTCTTT. Its protein product is CASSPSDRQYTEAFF.

This clonotype has a count of ten or more. The chain employs TRBV9 and TRBJ2-1, with 9 bases aligning to TRBD2. Germline V gives CDR1 SGDLS, CDR2 YYNGEE. V was clipped by 0 bases and J by 6 bases; unmatched bases: 1. This CDR3 is built from 14 residues. The CDR3 DNA reads TGTGCCAGCAGCGTAGGAGCGGGAGGCAATGAGCAGTTCTTC. Its protein product is CASSVGAGGNEQFF.

The J gene is TRBJ2-1, the V gene TRBV9; a weak D match, TRBD1 (9 bases). This CDR3 is 18 amino acids long. The germline V gene has CDR1 SGDLS and CDR2 YYNGEE. V lost 3 bases, J lost 0 bases, and 19 bases lay in between. CDR3 protein: CASSAGQGSGSSYNEQFF. CDR3 coding DNA: TGTGCCAGCAGCGCCGGACAGGGGAGCGGGAGCTCCTACAATGAGCAGTTCTTC. Together with reference TRBV9 and TRBJ2-1, the CDR3 gives the full variable domain: DSGVTQTPKHLITATGQRVTLRCSPRSGDLSVYWYQQSLDQGLQFLIQYYNGEERAKGNILERFSAQQFPDLHSELNLSSLELGDSALYFCASSAGQGSGSSYNEQFFGPGTRLTVL.

Ten or more counts support this clonotype. This chain joins TRBV9 and TRBJ2-7; D is uncertain. Germline CDR1 reads SGDLS; CDR2 reads YYNGEE. The CDR3 covers 15 residues. V lost 0 bases and J 2 bases, leaving 12 bases between the germline ends. CDR3 sequence: CASSVEAASTYEQYF. CDR3 in DNA: TGTGCCAGCAGCGTAGAGGCAGCATCGACCTACGAGCAGTACTTC.

This clonotype is categorized as medium-sized. The CDR3 is CASSPGQGYEQYF. CDR3 in DNA: TGTGCCAGCAGCCCCGGACAGGGCTACGAGCAGTACTTC. This chain connects TRBV9 to TRBJ2-7, with TRBD1 identical over 8 bases. V lost 4 bases, J lost 3 bases, and 3 bases stayed unmatched. This CDR3 is built from 13 residues. Germline CDR1 is SGDLS and CDR2 is YYNGEE.

The chain recombines TRBV9 with TRBJ2-3; 14 bases agree with TRBD2. Germline V CDR1 and CDR2: SGDLS, YYNGEE. The J segment lost 4 bases and the V segment lost 2 bases, leaving 0 bases of the junction unmatched. CDR3 length: 15 residues. The CDR3: CASSVTSGGADTQYF. The CDR3 DNA reads as TGTGCCAGCAGCGTGACTAGCGGGGGGGCAGATACGCAGTATTTT.

This clonotype was seen at least ten times. This sequence joins TRBV9 and TRBJ1-2, with D possibly being TRBD1 (6 bases). Germline lookup yields CDR1 SGDLS and CDR2 YYNGEE. The CDR3 contains 13 residues. The germline V and J ends were trimmed by 0 bases and 6 bases, with 9 bases remaining between them. The CDR3 is CASSVEGQNGYTF. The CDR3 DNA sequence: TGTGCCAGCAGCGTAGAGGGACAAAATGGCTACACCTTC.

This clonotype has ten or more counts. The V and J genes are TRBV9 and TRBJ2-5; the D gene is possibly TRBD2 (5 bases). V lost 6 bases to trimming and J lost 2 bases, with 17 bases between them. The germline gives CDR1 SGDLS, CDR2 YYNGEE. CDR3 length: 15 residues. The CDR3 protein is CASNTPLDGQETQYF. The CDR3, as DNA: TGTGCCAGCAACACTCCACTAGACGGACAAGAGACCCAGTACTTC.

This clonotype was observed at least ten times. The rearrangement joins TRBV9 to TRBJ2-5; TRBD1 might be the D (5 bases). Germline CDR1 reads SGDLS; CDR2 reads YYNGEE. The CDR3 spans 14 residues. V was pared by 4 bases and J by 5 bases, with 15 bases between. In nucleotides, the CDR3 is TGTGCCAGCAGCCCCCAAGGGCCAGGGGAGACCCAGTACTTC. Its translation is CASSPQGPGETQYF.

In its sample, this clonotype was seen a few times. The V gene is TRBV9, the J gene TRBJ2-5; possible D gene TRBD1, 5 bases. The CDR3 has 15 amino acids. V was cut by 4 bases and J by 5 bases, with 18 bases left in between. In germline, CDR1 is SGDLS, CDR2 YYNGEE. CDR3 sequence: CASSPKSRQGETQYF. CDR3 bases: TGTGCCAGCAGCCCCAAAAGTCGGCAGGGTGAGACCCAGTACTTC.

This clonotype was observed many times. This rearrangement joins TRBV9 to TRBJ2-7; D is unclear. CDR1 is SGDLS, CDR2 YYNGEE, per germline. The CDR3 covers 14 residues. V dropped 3 bases and J dropped 5 bases, with 15 bases sitting between them. Written as DNA, the CDR3 is TGTGCCAGCAGCGCCCGGTTGGTTTCTGACGAGCAGTACTTC. Amino acid sequence: CASSARLVSDEQYF.

This clonotype was seen at least ten times. The V call is TRBV9, the J call TRBJ2-1, with D perhaps matching TRBD2 (5 bases). This CDR3 has 15 amino acids. CDR1 is SGDLS, CDR2 YYNGEE, per germline. The germline V and J ends were trimmed by 4 bases and 3 bases, with 14 bases remaining between them. This chain's CDR3 is CASSPGPSSYNEQFF. DNA of the CDR3: TGTGCCAGCAGCCCCGGGCCTAGCAGCTACAATGAGCAGTTCTTC. Full variable domain (rest looked up from reference TRBV9 and TRBJ2-1): DSGVTQTPKHLITATGQRVTLRCSPRSGDLSVYWYQQSLDQGLQFLIQYYNGEERAKGNILERFSAQQFPDLHSELNLSSLELGDSALYFCASSPGPSSYNEQFFGPGTRLTVL.

This clonotype came up many times. This chain joins TRBV9 and TRBJ2-2, with 8 bases matching TRBD2. Germline V lookup: CDR1 SGDLS, CDR2 YYNGEE. V trimming: 1 base; J trimming: 4 bases; junction bases outside the gene matches: 6. This CDR3 region has 16 residues. This chain's CDR3 is CASSVTGGPGTGELFF. CDR3 coding DNA: TGTGCCAGCAGCGTAACGGGGGGGCCGGGCACCGGGGAGCTGTTTTTT.

This clonotype was found many times. The chain employs TRBV9 and TRBJ2-7; 8 bases are shared with TRBD1. The length of the CDR3 is 13 residues. From germline, CDR1 is SGDLS and CDR2 YYNGEE. After removal of 4 bases from V and 7 bases from J, the junction contained 7 bases not matched to a gene. The chain's CDR3 is CASSPRTGREQYF. The CDR3 DNA reads as TGTGCCAGCAGCCCTCGGACAGGGCGGGAGCAGTACTTC.

This clonotype was counted ten times or more. The J gene is TRBJ2-5, the V gene TRBV21-1; TRBD1, as called in the table, went unchecked against the DNA. TRBV21-1 is a known pseudogene. The CDR3 sequence is 14 residues long. The CDR3 loop is CASSISQGRETQYF. The CDR3 coding sequence is TGTGCCAGCAGCATTTCCCAGGGACGAGAGACCCAGTACTTC.

This clonotype has ten or more counts. The chain has TRBV9 and TRBJ2-5, with 12 bases fitting TRBD2. There are 15 residues in the CDR3. V shed 0 bases, J shed 5 bases, and the junction held 2 bases outside the gene matches. Germline values: CDR1 SGDLS, CDR2 YYNGEE. CDR3 residues: CASSVDTSGRETQYF. The CDR3, as DNA: TGTGCCAGCAGCGTAGATACTAGCGGGAGGGAGACCCAGTACTTC.

The sample holds many counts of this clonotype. V gene TRBV9 combines with J gene TRBJ2-7, with 7 bases that match TRBD2. CDR3 length: 18 amino acids. The V and J ends lost 0 bases and 2 bases, in that order; junction bases with no gene match: 14. Germline CDR1 SGDLS, CDR2 YYNGEE. CDR3 amino acids: CASSVGASEGGITYEQYF. In DNA form, the CDR3 reads TGTGCCAGCAGCGTAGGAGCTAGTGAGGGAGGGATCACCTACGAGCAGTACTTC.

At least ten counts were recorded for this clonotype. This chain uses TRBV21-1 with TRBJ1-1; the table's D call, TRBD1, was not checked against the DNA. TRBV21-1 corresponds to a pseudogene. This CDR3 contains 15 residues. In DNA, the CDR3 is TGTGCCAGCAGATCCCCAACAGGGGGGGTCACTGAAGCTTTCTTT. Amino acid sequence: CASRSPTGGVTEAFF.

This clonotype has a count of ten or more. The genes are TRBV9 and TRBJ1-1; TRBD1 agrees at 10 bases. The CDR3 sequence is 15 residues long. V was clipped by 0 bases and J by 3 bases; unmatched bases: 2. The germline CDR1 and CDR2 sequences are SGDLS and YYNGEE. The CDR3 is CASSVDGTGDTEAFF. The CDR3 DNA reads as TGTGCCAGCAGCGTAGATGGGACAGGGGACACTGAAGCTTTCTTT.